This TCR beta chain was identified in a study of blood T cell repertoires in COVID-19. Sequenced by immunoSEQ multiplex PCR; TCRdb stores in-frame clones only, minus some. This table has some 93,000 clones, 65% to 90% appearing once. This clone was seen a single time. Sequencing was performed on peripheral blood. This sequence originates from a man aged 60 to 75 with acute or convalescent COVID-19.

This CDR3 reads CASSQKRLAGERTGELFF. CDR3 bases: TGTGCCAGCAGCCAAAAGAGACTAGCGGGAGAAAGGACCGGGGAGCTGTTTTTT. The chain uses TRBV3-1 (or the pseudogene TRBV3-2) and TRBJ2-2; 12 nucleotides agree with TRBD2. CDR3 length equals 18 residues. Germline CDR1 is LGHDT and CDR2 is YNNKEL (reference sequence). Trimming at V came to 2 bases and at J to 5 bases, leaving 9 bases not matched to a gene.